What follows describes a single T cell receptor (beta chain). Its antigen remains unidentified. From germline, CDR1 is KGHSH and CDR2 LQKENI. V dropped 6 bases and J dropped 4; count of bases not matched to a gene: 9. The CDR3 contains 15 residues. The sample comes from a study of cytomegalovirus exposure and HLA in healthy donors. Whole-study context: There were under 130 million unique TCR beta sequences, drawn from about 179 million T cells, in an earlier analysis.

The study's findings and limits: V- and J-gene trimming of TCR beta was linked (in a later analysis) to a missense DCLRE1C variant.

In the PCR, 60 Vbeta and 13 Jbeta primers were used. Clones were read by immunoSEQ multiplex PCR, and TCRdb kept only the in-frame ones, dropping some. The sample has 150,000 or so clones, nearly 80% seen once. This chain connects TRBV18 to TRBJ1-5; 7 bases align to TRBD1. The receptor's source is a male donor in good health and CMV-seronegative. The material sequenced was PBMCs. This CDR3 is CASSPDRVKNQPQHF. The CDR3 bases are TGTGCCAGCTCTCCCGACAGGGTGAAAAATCAGCCCCAGCATTTT.